The 30 T cell receptor beta chains presented below share a single source sample, sequenced in a study of identical twins. TCRdb reprocessed the 5' RACE reads via MiXCR and lists one record per CDR3 protein. This table has 600,000 to 850,000 distinct CDR3 sequences, about 18% appearing once. The data also belong to a second study, concerning T cells expressing NK-cell markers.

The specimen was PBMCs. The receptors shown here come from a woman aged 18-29 years in good health.

The rearrangement joins TRBV7-9 to TRBJ2-1; 10 bases match TRBD2. The CDR3 runs to 16 residues. CDR1 SEHNR and CDR2 FQNEAQ come from the germline V gene (reference sequence). Unmatched junction bases numbered 9, after V lost 6 bases and J lost 4 bases. The CDR3 region has the DNA TGTGCCAGCAGTCCGAGCGGGGGGGCCTCATACAATGAGCAGTTCTTC. It encodes CASSPSGGASYNEQFF.

V gene TRBV5-4 combines with J gene TRBJ2-1; D remains unclear. Trimming removed 7 bases from V and 0 bases from J, with 20 bases in between. CDR3 size: 17 residues. The germline CDR1 and CDR2 sequences are SGHNT and YYREEE (reference sequence). The CDR3 loop is CASARQYTAFSYNEQFF. The DNA of the CDR3 is TGTGCCAGCGCGCGGCAGTATACGGCCTTCTCCTACAATGAGCAGTTCTTC.

This chain links TRBV15 with TRBJ2-7; a possible D gene is TRBD1 (5 bases). CDR1 and CDR2 from the germline V gene are LNHNV and YYDKDF (reference sequence). V lost 0 bases to trimming and J lost 12 bases, with 15 bases between them. This CDR3 spans 13 amino acids. For the CDR3, the DNA is TGTGCCACCAGCAGAGATCTTAGAGACAGTCGGTACTTC. This sequence encodes CATSRDLRDSRYF.

The J gene is TRBJ2-3, the V gene TRBV20-1; D could derive from TRBD1 or TRBD2 (5 bases each). V was pared by 6 bases and J by 7 bases, with 23 bases between. Germline CDR1 and CDR2: DFQATT and SNEGSKA (reference sequence). This CDR3 is built from 15 residues. The CDR3 spells CSAQRRGRERNTQYF. In nucleotides, the CDR3 is TGCAGTGCCCAACGTCGGGGCCGAGAGAGAAATACGCAGTATTTT.

The table lists this clonotype with a few counts. V gene TRBV11-2 combines with J gene TRBJ2-3; D is unresolved. Germline CDR1 reads SGHAT; CDR2 reads FQNNGV. Trimming pared 5 bases from V and 5 bases from J, leaving 11 bases between. The CDR3 has 13 residues. DNA for the CDR3: TGTGCCAGCAGCCCCCGCGATAAAGATACGCAGTATTTT. This sequence encodes CASSPRDKDTQYF.

J is TRBJ2-1 and V is TRBV20-1; 10 bases fit TRBD2. The germline V gene has CDR1 DFQATT and CDR2 SNEGSKA (reference sequence). The CDR3 runs 15 residues. V lost 3 bases to trimming and J lost 5 bases; unmatched junction nucleotides: 7. The CDR3 DNA sequence: TGCAGTGCTAGCGAAGTCCTAGCGGGGGACAATGAGCAGTTCTTC. It specifies CSASEVLAGDNEQFF.

The chain links TRBV12-3 or TRBV12-4 to TRBJ2-1; perhaps TRBD2 as D (5 bases). The CDR3 is made up of 13 amino acids. Trimming shortened V by 7 bases and J by 4 bases, and 11 bases separated the two germline ends. The CDR3 spells CASTSDSYNEQFF. Here the CDR3 DNA reads TGTGCCAGCACCTCGGACTCTTACAATGAGCAGTTCTTC.

This clonotype was observed at least ten times. The chain combines TRBV5-1 with TRBJ2-3; 14 positions match TRBD2. Germline assignment: CDR1 SGHRS and CDR2 YFSETQ. Trimming cost V 5 bases and J 0 bases; bases outside gene matches: 11. This CDR3 is 19 amino acids long. The CDR3 DNA follows: TGCGCCAGCAGGAGAATCGGACTAGCGGGGGGCGGGAGCACAGATACGCAGTATTTT. Translating it yields CASRRIGLAGGGSTDTQYF.

This clonotype has a handful of counts. The J gene is TRBJ2-3, the V gene TRBV20-1; 8 bases align to TRBD2. J was trimmed by 1 base and V by 6 bases; bases with no gene match: 6. This CDR3 contains 14 residues. Germline V gene lookup returns CDR1 DFQATT and CDR2 SNEGSKA (reference sequence). The CDR3 sequence: CSAPRAGGTDTQYF. In nucleotides, the CDR3 is TGCAGTGCCCCCCGAGCGGGAGGCACAGATACGCAGTATTTT.

V gene TRBV20-1 combines with J gene TRBJ2-2; D is possibly TRBD1 (5 bases). Germline V CDR1 and CDR2: DFQATT, SNEGSKA (reference sequence). The CDR3 runs to 14 residues. V shed 3 bases and J shed 6 bases, with 14 bases lying between them. CDR3 sequence (DNA): TGCAGTGCTAGTAACACAGGCGGCGCCGGGGAGCTGTTTTTT. It translates to CSASNTGGAGELFF.

The chain joins TRBV27 to TRBJ2-7; D may correspond to TRBD1 or TRBD2 (6 bases each). V was cut by 8 bases and J by 0 bases, with 14 bases left in between. Germline CDR1 is MNHEY and CDR2 is SMNVEV (reference sequence). The CDR3 covers 14 residues. CDR3 in amino acids: CASGGGTSSYEQYF. In DNA, the CDR3 is TGTGCCAGCGGAGGGGGGACAAGCTCCTACGAGCAGTACTTC.

V usage is TRBV15 and J usage is TRBJ1-4; the D is unclear. V was shortened by 6 bases and J by 0 bases, with 8 bases between the two germline ends. This CDR3 is 14 amino acids long. Germline V gene lookup returns CDR1 LNHNV and CDR2 YYDKDF (reference sequence). The CDR3 loop is CATREYATNEKLFF. Written as DNA, the CDR3 is TGTGCCACCAGGGAGTATGCAACTAATGAAAAACTGTTTTTT.

This clonotype was counted a few times. The chain is built from TRBV10-3 and TRBJ1-5; D gene ambiguous. There are 14 residues in the CDR3. The ends were cut back, 4 bases at V and 4 bases at J, with 11 bases in the middle. CDR1 is ENHRY, CDR2 SYGVKD, per germline. CDR3 protein: CAISVGLGNQPQHF. The DNA for the CDR3 is TGTGCCATCAGTGTAGGGTTAGGAAATCAGCCCCAGCATTTT.

This clonotype was counted between two and nine times. The DNA of the CDR3 is TGTGCCAGCACCAAAGAGGCCCGAGGGGGCACCGGGGAGCTGTTTTTT. This codes for CASTKEARGGTGELFF. The chain employs TRBV6-1 and TRBJ2-2, with D tentatively TRBD1 (6 bases). This CDR3 region has 16 residues. Deletions cut 7 bases from V and 4 bases from J, with 19 bases between. Germline V gene data show CDR1 as MNHNS and CDR2 as SASEGT.

V is TRBV18 and J is TRBJ2-3, with D hard to call. Germline V gene data show CDR1 as KGHSH and CDR2 as LQKENI. Trimming pared 5 bases from V and 0 bases from J, leaving 12 bases between. CDR3 size: 15 residues. The CDR3 is CASSTDLRSTDTQYF. CDR3 coding DNA: TGTGCCAGCTCAACTGACCTCAGGAGCACAGATACGCAGTATTTT.

This clonotype was observed a few times. This chain joins TRBV6-1 and TRBJ2-7; a weak D match, TRBD1 (6 bases). With 8 bases removed from V and 2 bases from J, the gap between germline ends came to 19 bases. This CDR3 is 15 amino acids long. Looked up from germline, CDR1 is MNHNS and CDR2 is SASEGT. CDR3 in amino acids: CASGRGVGAAYEQYF. For the CDR3, the DNA is TGTGCCAGCGGCAGGGGAGTAGGGGCAGCCTACGAGCAGTACTTC.

The rearrangement joins TRBV12-3 or TRBV12-4 to TRBJ1-4; 7 bases fit TRBD1. The trim removed 6 bases at V and 5 bases at J, leaving 6 bases unmatched. This CDR3 spans 14 amino acids. CDR3 DNA sequence: TGTGCCAGCAGGCCGGGACAGTTGAATGAAAAACTGTTTTTT. It is translated as CASRPGQLNEKLFF.

The chain joins TRBV6-1 to TRBJ1-6; D might be TRBD1 (5 bases). The V end lost 7 bases, the J end lost 9 bases, and 13 bases lay between the germline ends. The CDR3 covers 13 residues. Germline values: CDR1 MNHNS, CDR2 SASEGT. The CDR3 reads CASKGTLLSPLHF. For the CDR3, the DNA is TGTGCCAGCAAGGGGACTTTGCTTTCACCCCTCCACTTT.

This clonotype has only a few counts. The chain joins TRBV6-5 to TRBJ1-2; 8 bases agree with TRBD1. With V trimmed by 4 bases and J by 4 bases, 5 bases remained unmatched. Germline CDR1 MNHEY, CDR2 SVGAGI. CDR3 length equals 14 residues. The CDR3 DNA reads as TGTGCCAGCAGTTCCGCGGACAGGGTCTATGGCTACACCTTC. Translated: CASSSADRVYGYTF.

V gene TRBV6-5 combines with J gene TRBJ1-4, with 9 nucleotides matching TRBD1. CDR1 MNHEY and CDR2 SVGAGI come from the germline V gene. The CDR3 length is 15 residues. V gave up 4 bases and J gave up 7 bases; unmatched junction bases: 7. CDR3 sequence: CASSFTTGGGEKLFF. In nucleotides, the CDR3 is TGTGCCAGCAGTTTTACGACAGGGGGTGGTGAAAAACTGTTTTTT.

CDR3 DNA: TGTGCCAGCAGCCAGGACGGACTAGCGGGGGGTAATGAGCAGTTCTTC. As protein: CASSQDGLAGGNEQFF. V and J are TRBV3-1 and TRBJ2-1, with TRBD2 matching 14 bases. This CDR3 is built from 16 residues. Germline lookup yields CDR1 LGHDT and CDR2 YNNKEL (reference sequence). V dropped 3 bases and J dropped 7; count of bases not matched to a gene: 5.

The genes are TRBV11-2 and TRBJ2-3, with 7 nucleotides matching TRBD2. The CDR3 totals 15 residues. Germline V CDR1 and CDR2: SGHAT, FQNNGV. The V and J ends lost 6 bases and 2 bases, in that order; junction bases with no gene match: 8. The CDR3 nucleotides read TGTGCCAGCAGGCCAAAGCGGGAACTCACAGATACGCAGTATTTT. It codes for CASRPKRELTDTQYF.

The V call is TRBV9, the J call TRBJ2-6, with unresolved D. CDR3 length: 15 residues. The germline V and J ends were trimmed by 0 bases and 3 bases, with 7 bases remaining between them. Germline CDR1 SGDLS, CDR2 YYNGEE. CDR3 region: CASSVAPDGANVLTF. The CDR3 DNA reads TGTGCCAGCAGCGTAGCCCCGGATGGGGCCAACGTCCTGACTTTC.

The chain links TRBV9 to TRBJ1-4; D perhaps matches TRBD1 (6 bases). Germline CDR1 reads SGDLS; CDR2 reads YYNGEE. The CDR3 has 14 residues. Between the trimmed V and J ends, which lost 3 bases and 7 bases, there was a span of 13 bases. CDR3 sequence reads: CASSDREMGEKLFF. DNA for the CDR3: TGTGCCAGCAGCGACAGGGAGATGGGTGAAAAACTGTTTTTT.

The genes are TRBV19 and TRBJ2-1, with D tentatively TRBD1 (6 bases). The V end lost 8 bases, the J end lost 0 bases, and 14 bases lay between the germline ends. The CDR3 consists of 15 residues. In germline, CDR1 is LNHDA, CDR2 SQIVND (reference sequence). CDR3 in DNA: TGTGCCAGTTCACAGGGAAAAAGCTCCTACAATGAGCAGTTCTTC. This gives the protein CASSQGKSSYNEQFF.

Note on this clonotype: The junction departs from the called germline gene at one end, perhaps through a read error. The chain links TRBV6-1 to TRBJ2-3, with D perhaps TRBD2 (5 bases). Germline CDR1 and CDR2: MNHNS and SASEGT. The CDR3 is made up of 13 amino acids. CDR3 DNA sequence: TGTGCCAGCAGAGAAGACGGGGCAGATACGCAGTATTTT. Translating it yields CASREDGADTQYF.

This clonotype showed up many times. The V gene is TRBV5-1, the J gene TRBJ2-1, with a possible D match to TRBD1 (6 bases). CDR3 length: 15 residues. V lost 4 bases and J lost 3, with 14 bases in between. CDR1 is SGHRS and CDR2 is YFSETQ in the germline V gene. The CDR3 region is CASSTGTFLYNEQFF. CDR3 coding DNA: TGCGCCAGCAGCACCGGGACATTCCTCTACAATGAGCAGTTCTTC.

V is TRBV6-1 and J is TRBJ2-1; D call uncertain. CDR3 length: 14 residues. Trimming cost V 6 bases and J 6 bases, with 15 bases left between them. The germline gives CDR1 MNHNS, CDR2 SASEGT. The CDR3 region is CASRNLGPPNEQFF. The CDR3 region has the DNA TGTGCCAGCAGGAACCTCGGACCACCCAATGAGCAGTTCTTC.

The genes are TRBV29-1 and TRBJ2-5, with 10 nucleotides matching TRBD1. Trimming removed 1 base from V and 5 bases from J; junction bases left unmatched: 7. This CDR3 is 15 amino acids long. The germline CDR1 and CDR2 sequences are SQVTM and ANQGSEA. CDR3 sequence (DNA): TGCAGCGTTGAAGGTGGGACAGGGGTTTTGGAGACCCAGTACTTC. Translated: CSVEGGTGVLETQYF.

The rearrangement uses TRBV5-6 and TRBJ2-1; 7 bases are a match to TRBD2. The CDR3 extends over 16 amino acids. CDR1 is SGHDT, CDR2 YYEEEE, per germline. V dropped 1 base and J dropped 4; count of bases not matched to a gene: 8. CDR3 in amino acids: CASSLQGGSRYNEQFF. The CDR3 region has the DNA TGTGCCAGCAGCTTGCAGGGCGGGAGCAGATACAATGAGCAGTTCTTC.